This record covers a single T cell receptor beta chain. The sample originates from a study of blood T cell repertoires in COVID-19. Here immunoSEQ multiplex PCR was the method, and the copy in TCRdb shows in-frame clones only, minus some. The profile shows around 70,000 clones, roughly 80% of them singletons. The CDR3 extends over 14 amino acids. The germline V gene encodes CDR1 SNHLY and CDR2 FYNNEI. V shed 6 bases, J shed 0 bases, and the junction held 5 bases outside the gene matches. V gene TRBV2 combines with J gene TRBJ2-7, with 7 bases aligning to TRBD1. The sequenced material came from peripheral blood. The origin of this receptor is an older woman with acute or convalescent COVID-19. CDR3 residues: CASRFRGSSYEQYF. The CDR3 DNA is TGTGCCAGCAGGTTCAGGGGGAGCTCCTACGAGCAGTACTTC.